The clone carrying this T cell receptor (beta chain) was seen a few times. Its antigen is not known. Measured with immunoSEQ multiplex PCR; TCRdb has only the in-frame clones, and not every one. The sample yields some 180,000 clones, 92% seen once. This sample was included in a study of T cell responses to AZD1222 COVID-19 vaccine. Findings and limits, study-wide: White British people made up most donors, females outnumbered males, and clonal diversity was possibly underestimated.

The sequence was obtained from an adult who received the AZD1222 COVID-19 vaccine. The specimen was peripheral blood, collected 28 days after the second AZD1222 dose.

In DNA form, the CDR3 reads TGTGCCAGCAGCCAAACAACATACGAGCAGTACTTC. Translating gives CASSQTTYEQYF. The V call is TRBV3-1 (or the pseudogene TRBV3-2), the J call TRBJ2-7; D remains ambiguous. V was pared by 2 bases and J by 4 bases, with 6 bases between. The germline V gene encodes CDR1 LGHDT and CDR2 YNNKEL (reference sequence). The CDR3 has 12 residues.